This T cell receptor (beta chain) is from a study of PD-1 blockade in classical Hodgkin lymphoma (dated by TCRdb to 2020 to 2021). Some background on the complete study: Nivolumab dosing was 3 mg/kg intravenously every 2 weeks, continuing until either disease progression or unacceptable toxicity. A peripheral blood immune signature of response to PD-1 blockade in classical Hodgkin lymphoma was defined using TCR beta sequencing and CyTOF. What the work shows at the level of the full study, not this receptor alone: Trial patients with a complete response had baseline diversity similar to that of newly diagnosed patients, while partial responders and progressors had significantly lower diversity. Baseline TCR diversity was reported as lower in newly diagnosed patients than in healthy donors, and lower still in relapsed/refractory patients. The study was limited to a single clinical trial cohort, and causes of repertoire differences, possibly disease activity or prior therapy, remained undefined. A significant rise by C4D1 was seen in CD4+ but not CD8+ TCR diversity (p=0.0027 vs p=0.16), with the rise being most apparent in complete responders (p=0.02). Lower diversity was seen in patients whose nivolumab began less than 1 year after ASCT, and these patients were left out of later analyses so that immune reconstitution would not confound the results.

The label giving this sample's time point can be read as: cycle 4 day 1 (C4D1), after less than 7 weeks of nivolumab. Relapse after autologous stem cell transplantation had occurred in all trial patients, and cohorts A, B and C were distinguished by prior brentuximab vedotin exposure. A total of under 70 patients with relapsed/refractory classical Hodgkin lymphoma made up the trial cohort, and each patient's best overall response was complete response, partial response or progressive disease. Single-agent nivolumab was administered to trial patients in the multi-cohort phase II CheckMate 205 trial. An independent review committee assessed best overall response by applying the 2007 International Working Group response criteria. Trial PBMCs were collected immediately before nivolumab initiation (C1D1) and during therapy at cycle 2 day 1 and cycle 4 day 1. Peripheral blood was collected in 8 mL Vacutainer Cell Preparation Tubes, from which PBMCs were isolated by centrifugation and then cryopreserved.

Deletion took 6 bases off V and 10 bases off J, with a span of 10 bases between the germline ends. CDR1 and CDR2, looked up from the germline V gene (reference sequence), are LNHDA and SQIVND. The CDR3 numbers 12 residues from cysteine through phenylalanine. Only the CDR3 portion is preserved as DNA: 36 bases, with reading frame beginning at the first base. Genomic DNA was extracted with the Qiagen DNeasy kit from unsorted PBMCs and from negatively selected CD4+ and CD8+ fractions. TCR beta CDR3 regions were amplified by immunoSEQ multiplex PCR using primers annealing to V and J segments. A synthetic immune receptor repertoire was used to minimize amplification bias, and remaining bias was computationally removed after sequencing. The original methods were these. Custom Python scripts were used to quantify repertoire diversity as the Shannon entropy index. Unsorted, CD4+ and CD8+ repertoires were examined separately, except in combined analyses, for which CD4+ and CD8+ sequences were merged in silico. Clonal expansion was defined as a frequency increase of at least 2-fold after treatment compared with C1D1, and clones undetected at baseline were assigned a pseudocount of 0.5. Clones with 0 or 1 copy at C1D1 were defined as singleton clones, while clones with 2 or more copies were defined as non-singleton clones. By matching protein sequences in sorted samples from the same patient, clones expanded in unsorted samples were annotated as CD4+, CD8+ or unknown. Diversity changes from C1D1 to C4D1 were tested in paired samples using Wilcoxon tests. TCRdb carries this immuneACCESS record with in-frame sequences only. Its versions omit some clonotypes, under half of them owing to an unresolved V gene in the studies checked, with the rest unexplained. Clone size and V and J calls were adopted from that table, with D and trimming inferred from the DNA. A total of roughly 16,000 clones appear in this sample, 83% of them only once. 13% of the sample is in the top ten clones.

Comment on this clone: No cognate antigen has been identified for it. Nothing much larger sits one base from this clone, and base qualities are not available.

This TCR was sampled from a human donor with classical Hodgkin lymphoma. This sequence uses TRBV19 and TRBJ1-6; TRBD1 is perhaps the D gene, given 6 matching bases. Sample: peripheral blood mononuclear cells (PBMCs), taken before the fourth cycle of nivolumab. In nucleotide form, the sequence is TGTGCCAGTAGGCAGGGGACCTCACCCCTCCACTTT. Its translation is CASRQGTSPLHF.